These T cell receptor beta chains were read from a single sample in a study of vaccination and CD4 T cells after COVID-19. For these TCRs, the target antigens are not known. TCRdb re-called the PCR reads with MiXCR, one entry per CDR3 protein. The sample holds about 22,000 distinct CDR3 sequences, about 38% seen once. The sequencing used CD4+ T cells from blood, cultured in vitro, collected before SARS-CoV-2 vaccination. Receptors originate from a human donor who had recovered from COVID-19. Each CDR3 is given with its conserved first and last residue. The order of the fields is V gene, D gene, CDR3 length, clone size, J gene, CDR3 DNA, CDR3 protein. A D gene is named only where the DNA matches it firmly. The listing skips clone size in some rows; elsewhere it reads once, few, many or a size class.

V: TRBV20-1; D: .; length: 14; size: few; J: TRBJ1-5; DNA: TGCAGTGCTAGTGGGGGGATAAGCAATCAGCCCCAGCATTTT; CDR3: CSASGGISNQPQHF
V: TRBV7-2; D: .; length: 16; size: .; J: TRBJ2-3; DNA: TGTGCCAGCAGCTCCCAGGTTTGGCAGGACACAGATACGCAGTATTTT; CDR3: CASSSQVWQDTDTQYF
V: TRBV30; D: .; length: 12; size: .; J: TRBJ2-5; DNA: TGTGCCTGGACAGGGTTTTCGGAGACCCAGTACTTC; CDR3: CAWTGFSETQYF
V: TRBV20-1; D: .; length: 13; size: few; J: TRBJ2-3; DNA: TGCAGTGCTAGGTTAGGATTCACAGATACGCAGTATTTT; CDR3: CSARLGFTDTQYF
V: TRBV2; D: .; length: 14; size: medium-sized; J: TRBJ1-1; DNA: TGTGCCAGCAGTGTGAGGGGGGTTTTAACTGAAGCTTTCTTT; CDR3: CASSVRGVLTEAFF
V: TRBV27; D: .; length: 16; size: .; J: TRBJ2-1; DNA: TGTGCCAGCAGTCCTAGACAGTTTGGGAACTACAATGAGCAGTTCTTC; CDR3: CASSPRQFGNYNEQFF
V: TRBV7-8; D: .; length: 17; size: once; J: TRBJ2-3; DNA: TGTGCCAGCAACTTAGCGACGCCCGCCCCCGGCACAGATACGCAGTATTTT; CDR3: CASNLATPAPGTDTQYF
V: TRBV28; D: .; length: 16; size: .; J: TRBJ2-5; DNA: TGTGCCAGCACTACTGGTGGGGCAGGGTGGAAGGAGACCCAGTACTTC; CDR3: CASTTGGAGWKETQYF
V: TRBV20-1; D: TRBD1; length: 14; size: few; J: TRBJ1-6; DNA: TGCAGTGCTAGAGGGGACAGGGAGGTCTCACCCCTCCACTTT; CDR3: CSARGDREVSPLHF
V: TRBV11-3; D: .; length: 15; size: few; J: TRBJ2-5; DNA: TGTGCCAGCAGCTTATATGGGGTAACCCAAGAGACCCAGTACTTC; CDR3: CASSLYGVTQETQYF
V: TRBV7-7; D: .; length: 14; size: .; J: TRBJ2-2; DNA: TGTGCCAGCAGCTTAGTCGTCGGGACCGGGGAGCTGTTTTTT; CDR3: CASSLVVGTGELFF
V: TRBV20-1; D: .; length: 14; size: .; J: TRBJ2-3; DNA: TGCAGTGCTAGGCGCGGCAGGTTCACAGATACGCAGTATTTT; CDR3: CSARRGRFTDTQYF
V: TRBV6-1; D: TRBD2; length: 12; size: .; J: TRBJ2-1; DNA: TGTGCCAGTTCTAGCGGGGGTGGTGAGCAGTTCTTC; CDR3: CASSSGGGEQFF
V: TRBV5-1; D: TRBD1; length: 15; size: .; J: TRBJ1-2; DNA: TGCGCCAGCAGCTTGGACGGGACAGGGGCCGGAGGCTACACCTTC; CDR3: CASSLDGTGAGGYTF
V: TRBV7-9; D: .; length: 16; size: .; J: TRBJ1-3; DNA: TGTGCCAGCAGCCCCCGGGTCCTAAGCTCTGGAAACACCATATATTTT; CDR3: CASSPRVLSSGNTIYF
V: TRBV11-1; D: .; length: 14; size: few; J: TRBJ1-2; DNA: TGTGCCAGCAGCCCGACTCGGCCCCCCTATGGCTACACCTTC; CDR3: CASSPTRPPYGYTF
V: TRBV7-2; D: .; length: 13; size: few; J: TRBJ1-5; DNA: TGTGCCAGCAGAAAAACCCAAGATCAGCCCCAGCATTTT; CDR3: CASRKTQDQPQHF
V: TRBV20-1; D: .; length: 12; size: .; J: TRBJ2-5; DNA: TGCAGTGCCGGGGATCTCCAAGAGACCCAGTACTTC; CDR3: CSAGDLQETQYF
V: TRBV7-9; D: .; length: 12; size: .; J: TRBJ2-2; DNA: TGTGCCAGCAGCTCCCCCACCGGGGAGCTGTTTTTT; CDR3: CASSSPTGELFF
V: TRBV30; D: .; length: 11; size: .; J: TRBJ2-7; DNA: TGTGCCTGGGCGACAGGACTCGAGCAGTACTTC; CDR3: CAWATGLEQYF